The T cell receptor beta chain under discussion was sequenced for a study of blood T cell repertoires in COVID-19. Study context: COVID-19 samples from acute and convalescent phases originated in the United States, Italy and Spain. T cells, B-cell-depleted T cells, or PBMCs supplied cDNA or gDNA.

Source study methods: The assay estimated nucleated cells by amplifying reference gene primers. The table came from immunoSEQ multiplex PCR; TCRdb's copy has only in-frame clones and leaves some out. D and trimming were read from the DNA, whereas the V and J calls and clone size are those reported in that table. The repertoire holds 250,000 to 350,000 clones, with 70% to 90% as singletons. The table lists this clone with a count of one. V shed 10 bases, J shed 1 base, and the junction held 9 bases outside the gene matches. CDR1 and CDR2 (germline): SNHLY, FYNNEI. The CDR3 covers 14 residues. The genes are TRBV2 and TRBJ1-1, with 7 bases aligning to TRBD1. This clonotype originated in a woman aged 25 to 39 with active or convalescent COVID-19. The sequencing input was peripheral blood. The CDR3 DNA sequence: TGTGCCACCGGGGGGGCAGGGGGGAACACTGAAGCTTTCTTT. This encodes CATGGAGGNTEAFF.